This is a list of T cell receptor beta chains from one sample in a study of vaccination and CD4 T cells after COVID-19. These receptors have no identified antigens. TCRdb passed the PCR reads through MiXCR, listing each CDR3 protein once. There are some 17,000 distinct CDR3 sequences in the sample; approximately 47% occur only once, and around 20% lies in the top ten. The sequencing used CD4+ T cells from blood, cultured in vitro, collected before SARS-CoV-2 vaccination. These receptors were taken from a human donor who received a COVID-19 vaccine. CDR3s include the opening cysteine and the closing phenylalanine or tryptophan. Fields, in order: J gene, V gene, D gene, clone size, CDR3 protein, CDR3 DNA. The D gene is left open where the match is weak. Part of the rows lack a size; the others show once, few, many or a class for expanded clones.

TRBJ2-7 TRBV19 - few CASSISQDRVPYEQYF TGTGCCAGTAGTATAAGTCAGGACAGAGTCCCCTACGAGCAGTACTTC
TRBJ2-3 TRBV25-1 - few CASNQGQGTDTQYF TGTGCCAGCAATCAAGGGCAGGGAACAGATACGCAGTATTTT
TRBJ1-6 TRBV4-2 TRBD1 - CASSPPRTGTSSYNSPLHF TGTGCCAGCAGCCCGCCCAGGACAGGGACTAGCTCCTATAATTCACCCCTCCACTTT
TRBJ1-1 TRBV23-1 - - CASSQSPGLHTEAFF TGCGCCAGCAGTCAATCGCCGGGACTTCACACTGAAGCTTTCTTT
TRBJ1-2 TRBV19 - - CASSIVALGAFYGYTF TGTGCCAGTAGTATTGTAGCTTTGGGCGCCTTCTATGGCTACACCTTC
TRBJ2-5 TRBV11-2 TRBD2 - CASSLPTRTSGQETQYF TGTGCCAGCAGCTTACCAACCAGGACTAGCGGCCAAGAGACCCAGTACTTC
TRBJ2-3 TRBV20-1 - - CSATGPGQGDTQYF TGCAGTGCTACCGGGCCGGGCCAAGGAGATACGCAGTATTTT
TRBJ2-5 TRBV5-1 - large CASSLGDRSETQYF TGCGCCAGCAGCTTGGGCGACAGGTCGGAGACCCAGTACTTC
TRBJ1-1 TRBV4-1 - - CASSQTPPWRGDTEAFF TGCGCCAGCAGCCAAACACCACCCTGGAGGGGGGACACTGAAGCTTTCTTT
TRBJ1-2 TRBV19 - - CASSPGGGRNYGYTF TGTGCCAGTAGTCCTGGGGGGGGGCGCAATTATGGCTACACCTTC
TRBJ1-3 TRBV4-1 - few CASSLGAGNTIYF TGCGCCAGCAGCCTAGGGGCTGGAAACACCATATATTTT
TRBJ2-3 TRBV6-1 TRBD2 - CASNGLVKDTQYF TGTGCCAGCAACGGACTAGTAAAGGATACGCAGTATTTT
TRBJ2-7 TRBV27 TRBD1 few CASRKTGQSSYEQYF TGTGCCAGCAGGAAGACGGGACAGAGCTCCTACGAGCAGTACTTC
TRBJ2-3 TRBV7-2 - - CASSLAPTSHTQYF TGTGCCAGCAGCTTAGCCCCCACTAGCCATACGCAGTATTTT
TRBJ2-7 TRBV21-1 - - CASSNRQVGYEQYF TGTGCCAGCAGCAACCGACAGGTTGGCTACGAGCAGTACTTC
TRBJ1-2 TRBV6-5 TRBD1 - CASSSATGGGYYGYTF TGTGCCAGCAGTTCCGCGACAGGGGGCGGTTACTATGGCTACACCTTC
TRBJ2-5 TRBV30 TRBD2 few CAWSGGLAGGPVETQYF TGTGCCTGGAGTGGAGGGCTAGCGGGGGGGCCTGTAGAGACCCAGTACTTC
TRBJ2-5 TRBV20-1 - - CSARAGSVRTQYF TGCAGTGCTAGGGCCGGGTCAGTCCGGACCCAGTACTTC
TRBJ2-2 TRBV30 TRBD2 few CAWSGLGGIRGELFF TGTGCCTGGAGTGGTCTCGGGGGGATACGTGGGGAGCTGTTTTTT
TRBJ1-2 TRBV6-1 TRBD1 - CASTQTGHRGYGYTF TGTGCCAGCACCCAAACCGGTCACAGGGGGTATGGCTACACCTTC
TRBJ1-5 TRBV6-5 TRBD1 - CASSWTGYSNQPQHF TGTGCCAGCAGTTGGACAGGTTATAGCAATCAGCCCCAGCATTTT
TRBJ2-5 TRBV19 TRBD1 - CASSMRLAIGGQGGGQETQYF TGTGCCAGTAGTATGAGACTCGCTATCGGGGGACAGGGAGGGGGACAAGAGACCCAGTACTTC
TRBJ1-1 TRBV20-1 TRBD1 - CSAPGQETEAFF TGCAGTGCTCCCGGACAGGAAACTGAAGCTTTCTTT
TRBJ2-1 TRBV10-3 - - CAIKEESYNEQFF TGTGCCATCAAGGAGGAATCCTACAATGAGCAGTTCTTC
TRBJ1-5 TRBV5-6 - - CASSLGGRGGNQPQHF TGTGCCAGCAGCTTGGGGGGTCGGGGTGGCAATCAGCCCCAGCATTTT
TRBJ1-2 TRBV19 - - CASSIEASYGYTF TGTGCCAGTAGTATAGAGGCCAGCTATGGCTACACCTTC